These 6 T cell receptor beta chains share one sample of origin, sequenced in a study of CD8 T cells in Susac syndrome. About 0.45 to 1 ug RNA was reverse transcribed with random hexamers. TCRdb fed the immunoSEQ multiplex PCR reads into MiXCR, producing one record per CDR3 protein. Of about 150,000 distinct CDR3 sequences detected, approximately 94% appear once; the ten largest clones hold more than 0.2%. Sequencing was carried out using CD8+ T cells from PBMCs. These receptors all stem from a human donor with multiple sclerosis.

CDR3 nucleotide sequence: TGTGCCAGCAGTTACTCGACGGGGGAATGGGGAGGAGGTGAAGCTTTCTTT. Translation: CASSYSTGEWGGGEAFF. The chain joins TRBV6-5 to TRBJ1-1, with D possibly matching TRBD1 (5 bases). The germline CDR1 and CDR2 sequences are MNHEY and SVGAGI. V was cut by 0 bases and J by 7 bases, with 21 bases left in between. The CDR3 has 17 residues.

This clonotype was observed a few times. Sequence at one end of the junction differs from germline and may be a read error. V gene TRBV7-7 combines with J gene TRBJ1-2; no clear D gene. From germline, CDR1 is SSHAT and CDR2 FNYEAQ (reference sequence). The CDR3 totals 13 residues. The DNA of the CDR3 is TGTGCTAGCAGCTTAGGGACTAACTATGGCTACACCTTC. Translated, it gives CASSLGTNYGYTF.

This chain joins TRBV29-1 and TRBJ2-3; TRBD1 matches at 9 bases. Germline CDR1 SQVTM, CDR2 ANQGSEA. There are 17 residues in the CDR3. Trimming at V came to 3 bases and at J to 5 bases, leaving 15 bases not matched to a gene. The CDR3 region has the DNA TGCAGCGTTGAGACTGATTATGACAGGGGGTTTGTAGATACGCAGTATTTT. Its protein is CSVETDYDRGFVDTQYF.

CDR3 protein: CASSITNVDTQYF. In DNA, the CDR3 is TGTGCCAGTAGTATAACGAATGTAGATACGCAGTATTTT. The chain joins TRBV19 to TRBJ2-3; no clear D. V was cut by 2 bases and J by 5 bases, with 8 bases left in between. Germline CDR1 and CDR2: LNHDA and SQIVND (reference sequence). The CDR3 totals 13 residues.

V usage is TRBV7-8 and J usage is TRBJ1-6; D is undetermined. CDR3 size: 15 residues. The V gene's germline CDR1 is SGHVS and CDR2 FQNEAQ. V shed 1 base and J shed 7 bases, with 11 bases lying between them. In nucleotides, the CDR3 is TGTGCCAGCAGCTTAGGGACCCCGGGGAATTCACCCCTCCACTTT. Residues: CASSLGTPGNSPLHF.

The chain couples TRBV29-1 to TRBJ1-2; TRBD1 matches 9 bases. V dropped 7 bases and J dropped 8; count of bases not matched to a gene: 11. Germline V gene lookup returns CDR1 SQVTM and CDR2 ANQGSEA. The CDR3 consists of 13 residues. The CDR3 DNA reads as TGCAGCGCTAGACTACAGGGGGCAAGCGGCTACACCTTC. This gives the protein CSARLQGASGYTF.